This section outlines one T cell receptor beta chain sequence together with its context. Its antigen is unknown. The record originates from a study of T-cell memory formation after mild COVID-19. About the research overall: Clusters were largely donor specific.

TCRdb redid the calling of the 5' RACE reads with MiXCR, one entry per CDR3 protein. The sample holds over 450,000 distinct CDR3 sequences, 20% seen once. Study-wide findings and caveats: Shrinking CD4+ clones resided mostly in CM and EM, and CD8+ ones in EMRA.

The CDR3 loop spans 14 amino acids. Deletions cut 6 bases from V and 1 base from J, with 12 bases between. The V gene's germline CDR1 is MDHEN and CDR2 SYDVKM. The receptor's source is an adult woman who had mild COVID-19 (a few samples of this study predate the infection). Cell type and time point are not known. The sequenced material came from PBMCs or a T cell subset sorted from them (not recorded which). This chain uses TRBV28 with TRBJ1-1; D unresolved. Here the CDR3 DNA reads TGTGCCAGCAGAATGGAGCGATGGAACACTGAAGCTTTCTTT. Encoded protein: CASRMERWNTEAFF.